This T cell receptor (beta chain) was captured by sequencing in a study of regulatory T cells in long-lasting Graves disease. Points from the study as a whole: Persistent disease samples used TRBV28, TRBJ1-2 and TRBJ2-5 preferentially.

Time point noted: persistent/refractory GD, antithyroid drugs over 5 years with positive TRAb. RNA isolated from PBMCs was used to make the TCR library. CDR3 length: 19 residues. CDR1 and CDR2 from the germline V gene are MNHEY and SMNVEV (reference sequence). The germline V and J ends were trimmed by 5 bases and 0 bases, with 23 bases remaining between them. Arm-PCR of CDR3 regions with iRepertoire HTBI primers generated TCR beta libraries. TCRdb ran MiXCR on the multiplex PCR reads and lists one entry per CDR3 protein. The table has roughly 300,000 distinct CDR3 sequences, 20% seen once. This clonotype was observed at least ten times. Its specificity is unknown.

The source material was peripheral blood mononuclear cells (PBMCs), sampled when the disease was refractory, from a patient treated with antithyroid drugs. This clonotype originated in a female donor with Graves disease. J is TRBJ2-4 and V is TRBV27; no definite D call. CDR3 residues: CASSPFRQFWSSAKNIQYF. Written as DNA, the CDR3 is TGTGCCAGCAGTCCCTTCCGACAATTCTGGAGTTCAGCCAAAAACATTCAGTACTTC.